The present entry profiles one TCR beta chain with its context. The CDR3 consists of 16 residues. The germline CDR1 and CDR2 sequences are SGHRS and YFSETQ. With V trimmed by 2 bases and J by 2 bases, 6 bases remained unmatched. Peripheral blood came from all dose cohorts at three timepoints. Clones were read by immunoSEQ multiplex PCR, and TCRdb kept only the in-frame ones, dropping some. Among roughly 11,000 clones listed, 81% were seen once. This sample is part of a study of OX40 agonist ivuxolimab in advanced cancers. Study-wide background: It was ivuxolimab, an agonistic anti-OX40 (CD134) antibody, that patients were treated with. Three individuals attained partial responses, comprising one hepatocellular carcinoma case and two cutaneous melanoma cases.

The J gene is TRBJ2-7, the V gene TRBV5-1, with 11 bases identical to TRBD1. This specimen was CD4+ or CD8+ T cells sorted from blood, taken in a trial of the OX40 agonist ivuxolimab. The TCR sequence derives from an adult with an advanced solid tumor such as melanoma, head and neck, liver or kidney cancer. CDR3 protein: CASSLWDRGTPYEQYF. The DNA of the CDR3 is TGCGCCAGCAGCTTATGGGACAGGGGGACCCCCTACGAGCAGTACTTC.